One and the same sample provided the 15 T cell receptor beta chains below, sequenced in a study of T cell changes during pregnancy in multiple sclerosis. Generated by immunoSEQ multiplex PCR, the TCRdb table keeps only in-frame clones and is missing some. The table lists fewer than 80,000 clones, about 91% of them singletons, with over 0.25% in the top ten. Material: CD4+ T cells from peripheral blood mononuclear cells, obtained in the third trimester of pregnancy. All receptors come from a female donor in good health, enrolled as a control in a pregnancy study.

The sample holds one count of this clone. The chain links TRBV4-2 to TRBJ1-5, with D possibly matching TRBD1 (6 bases). Trimming removed 4 bases at V and 2 bases at J, with 9 bases between. CDR3 size: 14 residues. Germline CDR1 reads LGHNA; CDR2 reads YNFKEQ. The CDR3 nucleotides read TGTGCCAGCAGCCCCAGACAGGGCAATCAGCCCCAGCATTTT. Translating gives CASSPRQGNQPQHF.

The chain uses TRBV19 and TRBJ2-6; a weak D match, TRBD1 (6 bases). Germline CDR1 LNHDA, CDR2 SQIVND (reference sequence). The CDR3 has 16 residues. With 6 bases removed from V and 0 bases from J, the gap between germline ends came to 12 bases. The CDR3 loop reads CASSRPTGSGANVLTF. DNA for the CDR3: TGTGCCAGTAGCCGTCCGACAGGCTCTGGGGCCAACGTCCTGACTTTC.

The chain recombines TRBV5-1 with TRBJ2-3, with 7 positions matching TRBD1. CDR3 length equals 16 residues. Germline loops: CDR1 SGHRS, CDR2 YFSETQ. V lost 0 bases to trimming and J lost 4 bases; unmatched junction nucleotides: 8. CDR3 DNA sequence: TGCGCCAGCAGCTTGGAAGGGGGCGCCGGGTCAGATACGCAGTATTTT. Residues: CASSLEGGAGSDTQYF.

This sequence joins TRBV19 and TRBJ1-1; D unresolved. V was pared by 3 bases and J by 3 bases, with 20 bases between. This CDR3 contains 17 residues. Germline CDR1 is LNHDA and CDR2 is SQIVND (reference sequence). This chain's CDR3 is CASSMGVGTLWDTEAFF. The CDR3 DNA sequence: TGTGCCAGTAGTATGGGAGTCGGTACACTTTGGGACACTGAAGCTTTCTTT. The variable domain in full, completed from reference TRBV19 and TRBJ1-1, reads DGGITQSPKYLFRKEGQNVTLSCEQNLNHDAMYWYRQDPGQGLRLIYYSQIVNDFQKGDIAEGYSVSREKKESFPLTVTSAQKNPTAFYLCASSMGVGTLWDTEAFFGQGTRLTVV.

This clone was seen once. This chain connects TRBV2 to TRBJ1-5; TRBD1 matches at 8 bases. Germline V CDR1 and CDR2: SNHLY, FYNNEI. With 2 bases clipped from V and 6 bases from J, the junction kept 6 bases outside the gene matches. The length of the CDR3 is 15 residues. This chain's CDR3 is CASSETGQGSQPQHF. CDR3 nucleotides: TGTGCCAGCAGTGAAACTGGACAGGGAAGTCAGCCCCAGCATTTT. Complete variable domain (other parts from reference TRBV2 and TRBJ1-5): EPEVTQTPSHQVTQMGQEVILRCVPISNHLYFYWYRQILGQKVEFLVSFYNNEISEKSEIFDDQFSVERPDGSNFTLKIRSTKLEDSAMYFCASSETGQGSQPQHFGDGTRLSIL.

The chain recombines TRBV4-3 with TRBJ1-1; D is unresolved. Trimming shortened V by 1 base and J by 1 base, and 7 bases separated the two germline ends. The germline V gene has CDR1 LGHNA and CDR2 YSLEER. The CDR3 length is 14 residues. Here the CDR3 DNA reads TGCGCCAGCAGCCAAGCGAGAAGGAACACTGAAGCTTTCTTT. Amino acid sequence: CASSQARRNTEAFF.

This clone has only one observation. This sequence joins TRBV5-3 and TRBJ2-3; D may be TRBD1 (5 bases). TRBV5-3 is identified as an open reading frame with a role that is uncertain. The CDR3 is 14 amino acids. V was shortened by 4 bases and J by 4 bases, with 13 bases between the two germline ends. CDR3 in DNA: TGTGCCAGAAGCCTGACCCAAGGGGCAGATACGCAGTATTTT. It specifies CARSLTQGADTQYF.

The rearrangement links TRBV19 to TRBJ2-2; TRBD2 is a possible D gene (7 bases). The CDR3 is made up of 14 amino acids. Germline V gene lookup returns CDR1 LNHDA and CDR2 SQIVND (reference sequence). Deletions cut 8 bases from V and 0 bases from J, with 10 bases between. This chain's CDR3 is CASLGGANTGELFF. The CDR3 coding sequence is TGTGCCAGTCTAGGGGGGGCGAACACCGGGGAGCTGTTTTTT.

The J gene is TRBJ1-2, the V gene TRBV14; no definite D call. Trimming took 0 bases from V and 1 from J, leaving 9 bases between them. Germline CDR1 reads SGHDN; CDR2 reads FVKESK. This CDR3 has 15 amino acids. CDR3 DNA sequence: TGTGCCAGCAGCCAAGAGGGCGGGTTTAACTATGGCTACACCTTC. It yields the protein CASSQEGGFNYGYTF.

The chain carries TRBV7-9 and TRBJ1-5, with 7 positions matching TRBD1. From germline, CDR1 is SEHNR and CDR2 FQNEAQ (reference sequence). Unmatched junction bases numbered 3, after V lost 3 bases and J lost 7 bases. There are 13 residues in the CDR3. CDR3 protein: CASSFSGGQPQHF. The CDR3 bases are TGTGCCAGCAGCTTTTCAGGGGGGCAGCCCCAGCATTTT.

The V gene is TRBV30, the J gene TRBJ1-5, with D uncertain. This CDR3 spans 15 amino acids. Trimming stripped 0 bases from V and 9 bases from J, with 18 bases between. Germline CDR1 is GTSNPN and CDR2 is SVGIG (reference sequence). This chain's CDR3 is CAWSVTGIRKWPQHF. CDR3 coding DNA: TGTGCCTGGAGTGTCACCGGGATACGCAAATGGCCCCAGCATTTT.

This clone appeared a single time. J is TRBJ1-2 and V is TRBV4-3, with D maybe TRBD1 (6 bases). V lost 1 base and J lost 0, with 15 bases in between. CDR1 and CDR2 (germline): LGHNA, YSLEER. This CDR3 comprises 17 residues. CDR3 sequence: CASSQGTVVTANYGYTF. In DNA, the CDR3 is TGCGCCAGCAGCCAAGGGACAGTGGTAACCGCTAACTATGGCTACACCTTC.

The genes are TRBV28 and TRBJ2-5; TRBD2 agrees at 7 bases. CDR1 MDHEN and CDR2 SYDVKM come from the germline V gene. The CDR3 covers 14 residues. Trimming cost V 5 bases and J 5 bases; bases outside gene matches: 8. The CDR3 nucleotides read TGTGCCAGCAGTCTCGGACTAGAGCGGGAGACCCAGTACTTC. Protein sequence: CASSLGLERETQYF.

This rearrangement joins TRBV5-1 to TRBJ1-6; unclear D gene. Germline assignment: CDR1 SGHRS and CDR2 YFSETQ. The CDR3 loop spans 16 amino acids. Trimming removed 3 bases at V and 0 bases at J, with 10 bases between. CDR3 residues: CASSYGVSSYNSPLHF. In DNA, the CDR3 is TGCGCCAGCAGCTACGGGGTCAGCTCCTATAATTCACCCCTCCACTTT.

The rearrangement joins TRBV14 to TRBJ2-2; possibly TRBD1 for D (5 bases). The CDR3 has 15 residues. Germline-derived CDR1 and CDR2 are SGHDN and FVKESK. V was pared by 1 base and J by 4 bases, with 10 bases between. CDR3 residues: CASSQGQGGTGELFF. The CDR3 bases are TGTGCCAGCAGCCAAGGGCAGGGTGGCACCGGGGAGCTGTTTTTT.